A selection of T cell receptor beta chains follows, all from one sample in a study of T cell changes during pregnancy in multiple sclerosis. The table came from immunoSEQ multiplex PCR; TCRdb's copy has only in-frame clones and leaves some out. The repertoire has over 90,000 clones, roughly nine tenths of them found once; the top ten carry 0.75% to 0.95%. The source was peripheral blood, collected after pregnancy. These receptors were obtained from a female donor with multiple sclerosis, enrolled in a pregnancy study. Each CDR3 is given with its conserved first and last residue. The D gene is left open where the match is weak. Only some rows state a clone size, as once, few, many or a class for expanded clones.

size,J,D,V,CDR3,DNA
-,TRBJ2-7,TRBD2,TRBV27,CASSFFPSGSHSYEQYF,TGTGCCAGCAGTTTCTTTCCTAGCGGGAGTCACTCCTACGAGCAGTACTTC
-,TRBJ2-7,TRBD1,TRBV12-5,CASGPKLRGRITYEQYF,TGTGCTAGTGGTCCTAAACTCAGGGGGCGAATAACCTACGAGCAGTACTTC
once,TRBJ1-2,TRBD1,TRBV19,CASSITPPGGANYGYTF,TGTGCCAGTAGTATAACCCCCCCAGGGGGCGCGAACTATGGCTACACCTTC
-,TRBJ1-1,-,TRBV6-1,CASSELANTEAFF,TGTGCCAGCAGTGAGTTGGCGAACACTGAAGCTTTCTTT
-,TRBJ1-1,-,TRBV2,CASSTLTMNTEAFF,TGTGCCAGCAGTACCCTTACAATGAACACTGAAGCTTTCTTT
-,TRBJ2-7,TRBD1,TRBV28,CASSPGGDPSYEQYF,TGTGCCAGCAGCCCAGGGGGAGACCCCTCCTACGAGCAGTACTTC
-,TRBJ1-2,-,TRBV29-1,CSVAGGPGDYGYTF,TGCAGCGTGGCTGGCGGGCCAGGGGACTATGGCTACACCTTC
-,TRBJ1-1,-,TRBV25-1,CASSEWGVTEAFF,TGTGCCAGCAGTGAATGGGGGGTCACTGAAGCTTTCTTT
-,TRBJ1-4,TRBD1,TRBV9,CASSADRGNEKLFF,TGTGCCAGCAGCGCGGACAGGGGCAATGAAAAACTGTTTTTT
-,TRBJ2-5,-,TRBV19,CASSIREDTTRETQYF,TGTGCCAGTAGTATTAGGGAGGACACTACCCGGGAGACCCAGTACTTC
-,TRBJ1-5,-,TRBV28,CASSSITGINSNQPQHF,TGTGCCAGCAGTTCCATTACAGGGATTAATAGCAATCAGCCCCAGCATTTT
-,TRBJ2-3,TRBD2,TRBV29-1,CSVERAGGSTDTQYF,TGCAGCGTTGAAAGGGCGGGAGGGAGCACAGATACGCAGTATTTT
-,TRBJ2-2,-,TRBV6-1,CASSERLVGGELFF,TGTGCCAGCAGTGAAAGACTAGTTGGCGGGGAGCTGTTTTTT
-,TRBJ2-3,TRBD2,TRBV7-9,CASSLAISGSTDTQYF,TGTGCCAGCAGCTTAGCGATAAGCGGGAGTACAGATACGCAGTATTTT
-,TRBJ2-7,-,TRBV7-2,CASSLEAGSSYEQYF,TGTGCCAGCAGCTTAGAGGCGGGTAGCTCCTACGAGCAGTACTTC
-,TRBJ1-1,-,TRBV6-1,CASTPGQQNTEAFF,TGTGCCAGCACCCCCGGACAGCAGAACACTGAAGCTTTCTTT
-,TRBJ1-4,-,TRBV10-3,CAISEFTGSNEKLFF,TGTGCCATCAGTGAGTTCACAGGGTCTAATGAAAAACTGTTTTTT
-,TRBJ1-1,TRBD1,TRBV2,CASSEQGARINRFEAFF,TGTGCCAGCAGTGAACAGGGGGCGAGGATTAACCGATTTGAAGCTTTCTTT
-,TRBJ1-1,-,TRBV2,CASIHREGTEAFF,TGTGCCAGCATACACAGGGAGGGAACTGAAGCTTTCTTT
-,TRBJ2-5,TRBD1,TRBV19,CASTMAGGQETQYF,TGTGCCAGTACTATGGCAGGGGGCCAAGAGACCCAGTACTTC
-,TRBJ2-3,-,TRBV19,CASSMSRTDTQYF,TGTGCCAGTAGTATGAGCCGCACAGATACGCAGTATTTT
-,TRBJ2-2,-,TRBV7-3,CASSSTTGELFF,TGTGCCAGCAGCTCCACGACAGGAGAGCTGTTTTTT
-,TRBJ2-2,TRBD1,TRBV30,CAWTLTGKGGELFF,TGTGCCTGGACCCTGACAGGGAAGGGCGGGGAGCTGTTTTTT
-,TRBJ2-7,-,TRBV6-6,CASSLSGTIYEQYF,TGTGCCAGCAGTTTATCCGGGACAATCTACGAGCAGTACTTC
-,TRBJ2-1,-,TRBV7-9,CASSSPPGEGPNEQFF,TGTGCCAGCAGTTCTCCCCCAGGGGAGGGCCCAAATGAGCAGTTCTTC
-,TRBJ2-2,-,TRBV7-9,CASSLGSSNTGELFF,TGTGCCAGCAGCTTGGGTAGCTCGAACACCGGGGAGCTGTTTTTT
-,TRBJ2-3,-,TRBV6-4,CASSDVIDRRITDTQYF,TGTGCCAGCAGTGACGTAATCGACAGGAGGATAACAGATACGCAGTATTTT
-,TRBJ2-7,-,TRBV5-5,CASSLTTGSSYEQYF,TGTGCCAGCAGCCTAACCACAGGTTCCTCCTACGAGCAGTACTTC
-,TRBJ2-7,-,TRBV11-2,CASSSGWEESYEQYF,TGTGCCAGCAGCTCGGGTTGGGAGGAGTCCTACGAGCAGTACTTC
-,TRBJ2-2,TRBD2,TRBV19,CASRLAGGYTGELFF,TGTGCCAGTAGGTTAGCGGGGGGGTACACCGGGGAGCTGTTTTTT
-,TRBJ2-1,-,TRBV19,CASSKSLDGEQFF,TGTGCCAGTAGTAAGTCCCTAGATGGTGAGCAGTTCTTC
-,TRBJ1-5,-,TRBV18,CASSSLDTSNQPQHF,TGTGCCAGCTCTTCGTTGGACACAAGCAATCAGCCCCAGCATTTT
-,TRBJ1-5,-,TRBV21-1,CASSTRQGRRNQPQHF,TGTGCCAGCAGCACCCGACAGGGGAGACGCAATCAGCCCCAGCATTTT